A selection of T cell receptor beta chains follows, all from one sample in a study of T-cell reconstitution after alpha-beta-depleted transplantation in children. One entry per CDR3 protein results from TCRdb running MiXCR on the PCR reads. This repertoire shows under 250,000 distinct CDR3 sequences, 6.6% found once; its top ten account for around 5%. The material was PBMCs, obtained before TCRalphabeta/CD19-depleted stem cell transplant. The source of these receptors is a boy younger than 10 with acute lymphoblastic leukemia, due to receive a stem cell transplant. The CDR3 runs from the conserved cysteine through the conserved F or W. D genes are given only for firm matches. Some rows mark clone size as missing; the rest say once, few, many or name a class of expanded clone.

d_call	v_call	clone_size	j_call	cdr3_nt	cdr3_aa
NA	TRBV5-1	many	TRBJ1-2	TGCGCCAGCAGCTTGGATTTTGGGGCAGGGCCTAACTATGGCTACACCTTC	CASSLDFGAGPNYGYTF
NA	TRBV29-1	many	TRBJ2-7	TGCAGCGTTGGCCGCACCTTAAGCTCCTACGAGCAGTACTTC	CSVGRTLSSYEQYF
NA	TRBV7-9	many	TRBJ1-1	TGTGCCAGCAGCTTAGGGACCTCGAACACTGAAGCTTTCTTT	CASSLGTSNTEAFF
NA	TRBV7-2	NA	TRBJ1-6	TGTGCCAGCAGCTTATTGAGGGTACAGAATAATTCACCCCTCCACTTT	CASSLLRVQNNSPLHF
NA	TRBV18	few	TRBJ2-2	TGTGCCAGCTCACCAGAGGCAGGGGAGGACACCGGGGAGCTGTTTTTT	CASSPEAGEDTGELFF
NA	TRBV5-6	many	TRBJ2-1	TGTGCCAGCAGCCTCGCAGGGAGAAACAATGAGCAGTTCTTC	CASSLAGRNNEQFF
NA	TRBV7-8	many	TRBJ1-5	TGTGCCAGCAGTTCCGATTCCTATCCAGGGATAAATACCCAGCATTTT	CASSSDSYPGINTQHF
TRBD1	TRBV5-1	many	TRBJ2-2	TGCGCCAGCAGGTCCGACAGGGGTTACACCGGGGAGCTGTTTTTT	CASRSDRGYTGELFF
NA	TRBV3-1	few	TRBJ2-2	TGTGCCAGCAGCCAACGGGAGAACACCGGGGAGCTGTTTTTT	CASSQRENTGELFF
TRBD2	TRBV5-1	many	TRBJ2-5	TGCGCCAGCAGCCCGGGGGTAGCGGGGGTCCAAGAGACCCAGTACTTC	CASSPGVAGVQETQYF
NA	TRBV5-6	NA	TRBJ2-7	TGTGCCATGGGAACCGGGACGGCCGATGGGCAGTACTTC	CAMGTGTADGQYF
NA	TRBV7-2	many	TRBJ2-1	TGTGCCAGCAGCTTATATGGGGCCAATGAGCAGTTCTTC	CASSLYGANEQFF
NA	TRBV18	NA	TRBJ2-5	TGTGCCAGCTCACCACCAGGGCAAGAGACCCAGTACTTC	CASSPPGQETQYF
TRBD1	TRBV12-3/TRBV12-4	many	TRBJ1-2	TGTGCCAGCAGTTCAGGGGGCGCAGGCTACACCTTC	CASSSGGAGYTF
TRBD2	TRBV12-3/TRBV12-4	few	TRBJ2-1	TGTGCCAGCAGCCTCCCTAGCGGGGGGATGGGTGAGCAGTTCTTC	CASSLPSGGMGEQFF
TRBD1	TRBV28	many	TRBJ2-1	TGTGCCAGCAGTTTGGGGATAGGGGGGACAGGGTTGGGCAATGAGCAGTTCTTC	CASSLGIGGTGLGNEQFF
NA	TRBV18	many	TRBJ1-4	TGTGCCAGCTCACCGGGGACCGCCGCAACTAATGAAAAACTGTTTTTT	CASSPGTAATNEKLFF
TRBD2	TRBV20-1	many	TRBJ2-3	TGCAGTGCTCCCACCTGGACTAGCGGTGACACAGATACGCAGTATTTT	CSAPTWTSGDTDTQYF
NA	TRBV28	few	TRBJ2-1	TGTGCCAGCAGTTCGTACCAGACAGTTTCCTACAATGAGCAGTTCTTC	CASSSYQTVSYNEQFF
TRBD1	TRBV2	NA	TRBJ1-1	TGTGCCAGCAGTGATGGGACAGGGGAAATGAACACTGAAGCTTTCTTT	CASSDGTGEMNTEAFF
NA	TRBV7-9	few	TRBJ2-7	TGTGCCAGCAGCCGAGACGGTCTTTACGAGCAGTACTTC	CASSRDGLYEQYF
TRBD2	TRBV20-1	many	TRBJ2-3	TGCAGTGCTGAAGCGGGGCGTCCCACAGATACGCAGTATTTT	CSAEAGRPTDTQYF
NA	TRBV5-1	NA	TRBJ2-1	TGCGCCAGCAGCTTGGACCCGCTCAATGAGCAGTTCTTC	CASSLDPLNEQFF
NA	TRBV5-1	many	TRBJ2-5	TGCGCCAGCAGCTTCCATCCCCAAGAGACCCAGTACTTC	CASSFHPQETQYF
NA	TRBV29-1	few	TRBJ1-3	TGCAGCGTTGTGGGTCAGGGGAAATCCTCCGGAAACACCATATATTTT	CSVVGQGKSSGNTIYF
NA	TRBV20-1	many	TRBJ2-5	TGCAGTGCTAGAGACGGCTCCTCGCAGACCCAGTACTTC	CSARDGSSQTQYF
NA	TRBV28	many	TRBJ2-7	TGTGCCAGCAGTTTAGGGGGCGCAGCGGAGTACTTC	CASSLGGAAEYF
TRBD1	TRBV7-9	NA	TRBJ1-1	TGTGCCAGCAGCCGACAAACAGGGGGGGCCACTGAAGCTTTCTTT	CASSRQTGGATEAFF
TRBD1	TRBV6-2/TRBV6-3	NA	TRBJ2-7	TGTGCCAGCAGGAGCCGGGACAGGGGGTTCGACGAGCAGTACTTC	CASRSRDRGFDEQYF
NA	TRBV5-6	many	TRBJ2-7	TGTGCCAGCAGCTTGGCTCAGGGGCGGGGTCTTTTTAACGAGCAGTACTTC	CASSLAQGRGLFNEQYF
NA	TRBV7-8	many	TRBJ1-1	TGTGCCAGCAGCTTGGGCCCACAAAACACTGAAGCTTTCTTT	CASSLGPQNTEAFF
TRBD1	TRBV15	few	TRBJ1-3	TGTGCCACCAGCAGGGACAGGGGGCTCTCTGGAAACACCATATATTTT	CATSRDRGLSGNTIYF
NA	TRBV20-1	many	TRBJ2-7	TGCAGTGCTAGAGTGTTAGCCAGGATCCACGAGCAGTACTTC	CSARVLARIHEQYF
TRBD2	TRBV5-1	few	TRBJ2-7	TGCGCCAGCAGCTTGGTGGAGACTAGCGGGGGGCCGGGATACGAGCAGTACTTC	CASSLVETSGGPGYEQYF
NA	TRBV12-3/TRBV12-4	many	TRBJ2-3	TGTGCCAGCACCAGGACTGCAGATACGCAGTATTTT	CASTRTADTQYF
TRBD2	TRBV24-1	many	TRBJ2-7	TGTGCCACCTCCCAGGCGGGGGGCCGGGAGCAGTACTTC	CATSQAGGREQYF
NA	TRBV9	many	TRBJ1-1	TGTGCCAGCAGCGTATCTCCTGAGAGTGAAGCTTTCTTT	CASSVSPESEAFF
NA	TRBV5-1	NA	TRBJ2-7	TGCGCCAGCAGCTTAACTGGGTTGAATTACGAGCAGTACTTC	CASSLTGLNYEQYF
NA	TRBV2	many	TRBJ1-4	TGTGCCAGCAGTGAAATGGGCCAGATTCCTAATGAAAAACTGTTTTTT	CASSEMGQIPNEKLFF
TRBD2	TRBV14	NA	TRBJ2-2	TGTGCCAGCAGCCACCGGACTAGCGGAACCGGGGAGCTGTTTTTT	CASSHRTSGTGELFF
NA	TRBV11-2	few	TRBJ1-2	TGTGCCAGCAATCGGGACGGCGCCTCCTCCTATGGCTACACCTTC	CASNRDGASSYGYTF
NA	TRBV18	NA	TRBJ2-2	TGTGCCAGCTCACCACGCTCAGACCCGAACACCGGGGAGCTGTTTTTT	CASSPRSDPNTGELFF
TRBD2	TRBV7-2	few	TRBJ2-7	TGTGCCAGCAGCTTTGGACTAGCGGGGGGGATCTCCTACGAGCAGTACTTC	CASSFGLAGGISYEQYF
TRBD1	TRBV10-3	NA	TRBJ1-2	TGTGCCATCAGATCGGGACAGGGGAGCAACTATGGCTACACCTTC	CAIRSGQGSNYGYTF
NA	TRBV27	many	TRBJ1-1	TGTGCCAGCAGTACGCAGCCTGAGAACACTGAAGCTTTCTTT	CASSTQPENTEAFF
NA	TRBV28	few	TRBJ2-5	TGTGCCAGCAGTTTATCACACCAAGAGACCCAGTACTTC	CASSLSHQETQYF
TRBD1	TRBV7-9	NA	TRBJ1-2	TGTGCCAGCAGCTGGGACAGGGATGGCTACACCTTC	CASSWDRDGYTF
NA	TRBV20-1	many	TRBJ2-7	TGCAGTGCTAGGTCACAGGGCTACGAGCAGTACTTC	CSARSQGYEQYF
NA	TRBV12-5	NA	TRBJ2-1	TGTGCTAGTGGTGCGGGACAGAATGAGCAGTTCTTC	CASGAGQNEQFF
TRBD1	TRBV6-2/TRBV6-3	few	TRBJ1-1	TGTGCCAGCAGTTATTCGGGACAGGGGGTCGAAGCTTTCTTT	CASSYSGQGVEAFF
TRBD1	TRBV7-2	few	TRBJ1-4	TGTGCCAGCAGCTTAGTGCAGGGGCAGGGGGAACTGTTTTTT	CASSLVQGQGELFF
NA	TRBV2	many	TRBJ2-1	TGTGCCAGCAGAGATTCAGTAGCCGGCCTGCGCAATGAGCAGTTCTTC	CASRDSVAGLRNEQFF
NA	TRBV10-3	many	TRBJ2-3	TGTGCCATCATGGAAGATCGCACAGATACGCAGTATTTT	CAIMEDRTDTQYF
TRBD1	TRBV2	NA	TRBJ1-3	TGTGCCAGCCTACGGGACAGAATCCTCCAGGTGACTGGAAACACCATATATTTT	CASLRDRILQVTGNTIYF
TRBD2	TRBV12-3/TRBV12-4	many	TRBJ2-1	TGTGCCAGCAGACTAGCGGGACAATACAATGAGCAGTTCTTC	CASRLAGQYNEQFF
NA	TRBV12-3/TRBV12-4	NA	TRBJ2-5	TGTGCCAGCAGTTTAAGGCATGCTGGGACCCAGTACTTC	CASSLRHAGTQYF
NA	TRBV7-9	many	TRBJ2-7	TGTGCCAGCAGCTCCATCGAAGGGGGGTTTTTGGACGAGCAGTACTTC	CASSSIEGGFLDEQYF